This T cell receptor (beta chain) was identified in a study of OX40 agonist ivuxolimab in advanced cancers. About the research overall: Administration of intravenous ivuxolimab to patients occurred every 2 weeks at 0.01 to 10 mg/kg. Findings of the study overall: CD4+ and CD8+ blood T cells expanded clonally by week 6 at 0.1 to 3.0 mg/kg.

Trimming removed 4 bases from V and 7 bases from J, with 19 bases in between. This CDR3 region has 16 residues. Germline CDR1 LNHDA, CDR2 SQIVND (reference sequence). TCRdb's table, derived via immunoSEQ multiplex PCR, lists solely in-frame clones and lacks some. Of about 120,000 clones detected, 85% to 90% appear once; the ten largest clones hold around 0.53%. A remark on this clone: The antigen is not known.

The chain carries TRBV19 and TRBJ1-4; a possible D gene is TRBD1 (6 bases). This TCR came from an adult with an advanced solid tumor such as melanoma, head and neck, liver or kidney cancer. The sequencing here drew on CD4+ or CD8+ T cells sorted from blood, taken in a trial of the OX40 agonist ivuxolimab. Here the CDR3 reads CASSTGPGGAPEKLFF. DNA of the CDR3: TGTGCCAGTAGTACGGGCCCTGGGGGGGCTCCTGAAAAACTGTTTTTT.